This entry lists 9 T cell receptor beta chains sequenced from one sample in a study of CD4 and CD8 cells across lung adenocarcinoma regions (dated by TCRdb to the late 2010s). The library came from PCR. Instrument on record: HiSeq X Ten. TCRdb cleaned the public reads at Q25 with fastp, built clones with MiXCR and kept in-frame beta chains. Each entry is one CDR3 protein sequence, shown with its most common DNA and genes. Here the sample has roughly 2,000 distinct CDR3 sequences; about half occur a single time. The top ten hold more than 20% of the sample. The material sequenced was CD4+ T cells from the center of a lung tumor. Taken with the paper, the label for cell subset or site translates to: tumor center region. These receptors came from a female donor with lung adenocarcinoma. The CD4 and CD8 labels of this study may be unreliable.

Turning to this clonotype: One junction end does not reproduce the germline sequence, and a read error may be involved. The chain combines TRBV10-3 with TRBJ2-4; no definite D call. CDR1 is ENHRY and CDR2 is SYGVKD in the germline V gene. The CDR3 is 13 residues long. CDR3 amino acids: CATELRAKNIQYF. The CDR3 DNA reads TGTGCCACGGAGCTGAGAGCCAAAAACATTCAGTACTTT.

This chain uses TRBV7-3 with TRBJ2-2, with 8 bases identical to TRBD1. The CDR3 sequence is 20 residues long. V trimming: 0 bases; J trimming: 5 bases; junction bases outside the gene matches: 17. Germline CDR1 reads SGHTA; CDR2 reads FQGTGA. The CDR3 sequence is CASSLTPGQGGTLGTGELFF. The CDR3 DNA follows: TGTGCCAGCAGCTTAACTCCCGGACAGGGCGGGACCTTGGGAACCGGGGAGCTGTTTTTT.

By sample fraction, this clonotype is large (0.1 to 1%). The V gene is TRBV6-5, the J gene TRBJ2-3; TRBD2 aligns across 11 bases. With V trimmed by 2 bases and J by 0 bases, 10 bases remained unmatched. Germline CDR1 reads MNHEY; CDR2 reads SVGAGI. The CDR3 contains 19 residues. The DNA of the CDR3 is TGTGCCAGCAGTTACCGAGGGACTAGCGGCACGACTAGCACAGATACGCAGTATTTT. Protein: CASSYRGTSGTTSTDTQYF.

Concerning this clonotype itself: The junction does not match germline at one end; this may be a read error. The genes are TRBV10-2 and TRBJ2-1, with 7 bases that match TRBD1. The CDR3 totals 14 residues. The germline CDR1 and CDR2 sequences are WSHSY and SAAADI. CDR3 DNA sequence: TGCGCCACTCTCCAGGGGGTAATTGGGGATGAGCAGTTTTTT. Protein sequence: CATLQGVIGDEQFF.

This clonotype appeared a few times. The chain employs TRBV6-1 and TRBJ2-1; 11 bases match TRBD2. The tail of the sequence fits TRBJ2-7 better, so the J call may be wrong. The germline gives CDR1 MNHNS, CDR2 SASEGT. This CDR3 is built from 15 residues. The CDR3 spells CASSETSGSFHEQYF. The CDR3 DNA is TGTGCCAGCAGTGAAACTAGCGGGAGTTTCCACGAGCAGTACTTC.

This clonotype has only one observation. The V and J genes are TRBV14 and TRBJ2-1, with D perhaps TRBD2 (6 bases). This CDR3 comprises 17 residues. Per germline, CDR1 SGHDN and CDR2 FVKESK. Deletions cut 0 bases from V and 7 bases from J, with 19 bases between. CDR3 sequence: CASSQEEGLGSGNEQFF. The CDR3 bases are TGTGCCAGCAGCCAAGAGGAGGGTCTCGGGTCGGGGAATGAGCAGTTCTTC.

By sample share, this clonotype is large. The chain combines TRBV25-1 with TRBJ2-4; possible D gene TRBD1, 5 bases. Between the trimmed V and J ends, which lost 5 bases and 1 base, there was a span of 9 bases. The CDR3 consists of 14 residues. In germline, CDR1 is MGHDK, CDR2 SYGVNS. The CDR3: CASSSSGAKNIQYF. The CDR3 DNA reads TGTGCCAGCAGTTCGTCAGGGGCCAAAAACATTCAGTACTTC.

This clonotype was counted only a few times. This rearrangement joins TRBV18 to TRBJ2-1, with TRBD2 matching 7 bases. The ends lost 3 bases at V and 0 bases at J; junction bases unmatched: 11. The germline CDR1 and CDR2 sequences are KGHSH and LQKENI. CDR3 length equals 18 residues. The CDR3 sequence: CASSPPFFKRDSYNEQFF. CDR3 nucleotides: TGTGCCAGCTCACCCCCCTTTTTTAAGCGGGACTCCTACAATGAGCAGTTCTTC.

Relative to its sample, this clonotype is large. V and J are TRBV25-1 and TRBJ1-2, with D perhaps matching TRBD1 (6 bases). The CDR3 has 13 residues. Deletions cut 6 bases from V and 2 bases from J, with 10 bases between. Germline assignment: CDR1 MGHDK and CDR2 SYGVNS. The CDR3 coding sequence is TGTGCCAGCAGCTCCGGGACAAACTATGGCTACACCTTC. This gives the protein CASSSGTNYGYTF.